A single sample gave rise to the 28 T cell receptor beta chains below, sequenced in a study of molecular identifiers for immune sequencing clone quantification. TCRdb reprocessed the PCR reads via MiXCR and lists one record per CDR3 protein. The table shows more than 450,000 distinct CDR3 sequences, with 20% to 25% occurring only once. The sample consisted of naive CD8+ T cells from blood, with Jurkat cell RNA spiked in. Sample subset: FACS-sorted CD8+CD4-CCR7+CD45RA+ naive T cells. The receptors derive from a human donor in good health. Some libraries in this study had Jurkat cell RNA spiked in.

This clonotype appeared a few times. The chain uses TRBV2 and TRBJ2-3, with 7 bases that match TRBD1. The V gene's germline CDR1 is SNHLY and CDR2 FYNNEI. This CDR3 has 15 residues. V dropped 0 bases and J dropped 1; count of bases not matched to a gene: 1. Here the CDR3 reads CASSEAQGGTDTQYF. In nucleotides, the CDR3 is TGTGCCAGCAGTGAAGCTCAGGGGGGCACAGATACGCAGTATTTT.

This clonotype has a count of ten or more. The chain uses TRBV7-6 and TRBJ2-1, with 10 bases identical to TRBD2. The V segment lost 3 bases and the J segment 6 bases; nucleotides outside the gene matches: 11. The CDR3 runs to 17 residues. Germline CDR1 is SGHVS and CDR2 is FNYEAQ. The CDR3, as DNA: TGTGCCAGCAGCTTCTTCCCTAGCGGGAGCCAGGTCAATGAGCAGTTCTTC. Its protein product is CASSFFPSGSQVNEQFF.

V and J are TRBV25-1 and TRBJ2-7, with a weak D call TRBD2 (6 bases). CDR1 is MGHDK and CDR2 is SYGVNS in the germline V gene. CDR3 length: 15 amino acids. V lost 4 bases and J lost 2, with 15 bases in between. CDR3 region: CASSGFGGAPYEQYF. CDR3 bases: TGTGCCAGCAGTGGATTCGGCGGGGCCCCCTACGAGCAGTACTTC.

The sample holds many counts of this clonotype. This chain links TRBV27 with TRBJ1-5; 7 nucleotides agree with TRBD1. The length of the CDR3 is 15 residues. Germline lookup yields CDR1 MNHEY and CDR2 SMNVEV (reference sequence). V trimming: 0 bases; J trimming: 7 bases; junction bases outside the gene matches: 6. This chain's CDR3 is CASSLSTGQNQPQHF. For the CDR3, the DNA is TGTGCCAGCAGTTTATCGACGGGACAGAACCAGCCCCAGCATTTT.

This clonotype was detected a few times. The J gene is TRBJ1-1, the V gene TRBV10-2; perhaps TRBD1 as D (5 bases). Per germline, CDR1 WSHSY and CDR2 SAAADI. The length of the CDR3 is 15 residues. V was cut by 3 bases and J by 5 bases, with 16 bases left in between. The CDR3 sequence: CASSDPRVTETEAFF. CDR3 DNA: TGCGCCAGCAGTGACCCCAGGGTAACGGAGACTGAAGCTTTCTTT.

This clonotype was detected only a few times. J is TRBJ1-4 and V is TRBV28; the D gene is possibly TRBD1 (5 bases). Trimming pared 8 bases from V and 8 bases from J, leaving 18 bases between. This CDR3 comprises 14 residues. The V gene's germline CDR1 is MDHEN and CDR2 SYDVKM. This CDR3 is CASSKSGWREKLFF. CDR3 DNA: TGTGCCAGCTCAAAATCAGGGTGGCGGGAAAAACTGTTTTTT. Supplemented by reference TRBV28 and TRBJ1-4, the full variable domain reads DVKVTQSSRYLVKRTGEKVFLECVQDMDHENMFWYRQDPGLGLRLIYFSYDVKMKEKGDIPEGYSVSREKKERFSLILESASTNQTSMYLCASSKSGWREKLFFGSGTQLSVL.

The genes are TRBV27 and TRBJ2-1, with D hard to call. CDR1 is MNHEY, CDR2 SMNVEV, per germline (reference sequence). Trimming took off 5 bases at V and 9 bases at J, with 17 bases between the two ends. CDR3 size: 14 residues. The CDR3 DNA is TGTGCCAGCAGTAAAAGGGCTTATGAGCGTGAGCAGTTCTTC. Translation gives CASSKRAYEREQFF.

The chain carries TRBV7-9 and TRBJ2-1, with 7 positions matching TRBD1. This CDR3 has 13 amino acids. Germline V gene lookup returns CDR1 SEHNR and CDR2 FQNEAQ (reference sequence). V lost 6 bases, J lost 7 bases, and 6 bases stayed unmatched. CDR3 residues: CASSYRGGNEQFF. CDR3 DNA sequence: TGTGCCAGCAGTTACAGGGGCGGGAATGAGCAGTTCTTC.

As concerns this clonotype: This may come from a read error, since a much larger clone is one base off. This chain connects TRBV7-9 to TRBJ2-5; weak D call: TRBD2 (6 bases). The V gene's germline CDR1 is SEHNR and CDR2 FQNEAQ (reference sequence). The V gene lost 3 bases and the J gene lost 2 bases, with 13 bases spanning the gap. The CDR3 consists of 15 residues. CDR3 loop: CASSLARETQETQYF. The CDR3 nucleotides are TGTGCCAGCAGCTTGGCTCGGGAGACACAAGAGACCCAGTACTTC. The variable domain in full, completed from reference TRBV7-9 and TRBJ2-5, reads DTGVSQNPRHKITKRGQNVTFRCDPISEHNRLYWYRQTLGQGPEFLTYFQNEAQLEKSRLLSDRFSAERPKGSFSTLEIQRTEQGDSAMYLCASSLARETQETQYFGPGTRLLVL.

This clonotype showed up many times. V and J are TRBV4-1 and TRBJ1-1; D remains unclear. Germline V gene data show CDR1 as MGHRA and CDR2 as YSYEKL. Trimming took 4 bases from V and 1 from J, leaving 10 bases between them. The CDR3 sequence is 14 residues long. The CDR3 region is CASSRENKNTEAFF. In nucleotides, the CDR3 is TGCGCCAGCAGCCGAGAAAACAAGAACACTGAAGCTTTCTTT.

The rearrangement uses TRBV19 and TRBJ1-1, with TRBD1 matching over 8 bases. The CDR3 extends over 14 amino acids. The V gene end was trimmed by 6 bases and the J gene end by 1 base; junction bases not matched to a gene: 4. Germline V CDR1 and CDR2: LNHDA, SQIVND (reference sequence). For the CDR3, the DNA is TGTGCCAGTAGGGCCGGGACAGGGAACACTGAAGCTTTCTTT. Translating it yields CASRAGTGNTEAFF.

Regarding this clonotype: One base away lies a much larger clone, so this may be a sequencing read error. This chain links TRBV24-1 with TRBJ2-1; D is perhaps TRBD1 (6 bases). Trimming stripped 9 bases from V and 4 bases from J, with 9 bases between. Germline CDR1 and CDR2: KGHDR and SFDVKD. This CDR3 region has 12 residues. CDR3 nucleotides: TGTGCCACCTTCACAGGGTACAATGAGCAGTTCTTC. It specifies CATFTGYNEQFF.

This chain connects TRBV12-3 or TRBV12-4 to TRBJ2-3, with 15 positions matching TRBD2. V shed 6 bases, J shed 3 bases, and the junction held 13 bases outside the gene matches. The CDR3 totals 19 residues. CDR3 sequence (DNA): TGTGCCAGCAGCCTAGGGACTAGCGGGAGGAATATAAGAACAGATACGCAGTATTTT. This translates into CASSLGTSGRNIRTDTQYF.

About this clonotype itself: A much larger clone differs from this one at a single base, so this may be a read error. The rearrangement uses TRBV13 and TRBJ2-2; maybe TRBD2 (5 bases). Germline loops: CDR1 PRHDT, CDR2 FYEKMQ (reference sequence). This CDR3 has 15 amino acids. In nucleotides, the CDR3 is TGTGCCAGCAGCTTAGGGCGGAGGAACGCCGGGGAGCTGTTTTTT. This translates into CASSLGRRNAGELFF.

A few counts support this clonotype. In DNA form, the CDR3 reads TGTGCCAGTAGTATATCTTCGGGGAGAACTGAAGCTTTCTTT. Its protein product is CASSISSGRTEAFF. This chain links TRBV19 with TRBJ1-1; D unresolved. V dropped 2 bases and J dropped 5 bases, with 12 bases sitting between them. Per the germline V gene, CDR1 is LNHDA and CDR2 is SQIVND (reference sequence). The length of the CDR3 is 14 residues.

This clonotype was observed a handful of times. The J gene is TRBJ1-5, the V gene TRBV24-1; 7 positions match TRBD1. V lost 3 bases, J lost 3 bases, and 7 bases stayed unmatched. Germline V gene data show CDR1 as KGHDR and CDR2 as SFDVKD. The CDR3 is 16 residues long. CDR3 residues: CATSDGARGVNQPQHF. The CDR3 DNA reads as TGTGCCACCAGTGATGGCGCCAGGGGGGTCAATCAGCCCCAGCATTTT.

Ten or more counts support this clonotype. This chain connects TRBV7-9 to TRBJ1-1; no reliable D call. The V end was cut by 0 bases, the J end by 3 bases, with 8 bases between. Per germline, CDR1 SEHNR and CDR2 FQNEAQ (reference sequence). The CDR3 extends over 14 amino acids. CDR3 residues: CASSLAEMDTEAFF. The CDR3 region has the DNA TGTGCCAGCAGCTTAGCGGAGATGGACACTGAAGCTTTCTTT.

This clonotype was detected ten times or more. The chain employs TRBV6-2 or TRBV6-3 and TRBJ2-4; D is undetermined. V gave up 5 bases and J gave up 6 bases, with 8 bases separating them. Looked up from germline, CDR1 is MNHEY and CDR2 is SVGEGT. CDR3 size: 12 residues. DNA of the CDR3: TGTGCCAGCAGTAAATACGGAAACATTCAGTACTTC. Its protein product is CASSKYGNIQYF.

This clonotype was detected ten times or more. This chain connects TRBV5-1 to TRBJ2-3; TRBD2 matches at 10 bases. With V trimmed by 5 bases and J by 4 bases, 10 bases remained unmatched. The CDR3 loop spans 16 amino acids. The germline V gene has CDR1 SGHRS and CDR2 YFSETQ. The DNA of the CDR3 is TGCGCCAGCAGGTACTCGCCTAGCGGGAGCGCAGATACGCAGTATTTT. Translation gives CASRYSPSGSADTQYF. The variable domain in full, completed from reference TRBV5-1 and TRBJ2-3, reads KAGVTQTPRYLIKTRGQQVTLSCSPISGHRSVSWYQQTPGQGLQFLFEYFSETQRNKGNFPGRFSGRQFSNSRSEMNVSTLELGDSALYLCASRYSPSGSADTQYFGPGTRLTVL.

This clonotype occurred many times. One junction end does not reproduce the germline sequence, and a read error may be involved. This rearrangement joins TRBV4-3 to TRBJ2-5; a weak D match, TRBD2 (6 bases). The CDR3 extends over 15 amino acids. Per germline, CDR1 LGHNA and CDR2 YSLEER. DNA for the CDR3: TGCGCCAGCAGCCCATCGTCGGGGCCGGGGGAGAGCCAGTACTTC. As protein: CASSPSSGPGESQYF.

The table lists this clonotype with a few counts. The rearrangement uses TRBV5-4 and TRBJ2-7, with 7 positions matching TRBD1. CDR3 size: 15 residues. Germline V CDR1 and CDR2: SGHNT, YYREEE (reference sequence). The junction had 8 bases not matched to a gene; V was cut back by 4 bases and J by 1 base. CDR3 protein: CASSQGQEKSYEQYF. CDR3 nucleotides: TGTGCCAGCAGCCAAGGACAGGAAAAGTCCTACGAGCAGTACTTC.

For this clonotype: At one end, the junction sequence differs from germline, possibly due to a read error. This rearrangement joins TRBV27 to TRBJ2-3, with D possibly matching TRBD1 (5 bases). CDR1 is MNHEY and CDR2 is SMNVEV in the germline V gene (reference sequence). This CDR3 region has 15 residues. In DNA, the CDR3 is TGTGCCGGCAGTTGGGTCTCCAGGGTTGGAGATACGCAGTATTTT. This translates into CAGSWVSRVGDTQYF.

Remarks on this clonotype: Without the conserved terminal phenylalanine or tryptophan, this CDR3 likely stems from a read error. V is TRBV7-2 and J is TRBJ2-1; D possibly matches TRBD1 or TRBD2 (5 bases each). V lost 4 bases to trimming and J lost 6 bases, with 13 bases between them. CDR1 and CDR2 (germline): SGHTA, FQGNSA. CDR3 length equals 14 residues. In DNA, the CDR3 is TGTGCCAGCAGCTACCAGGGACGTCTCAATGAGCAGTTCCTC. Translated: CASSYQGRLNEQFL.

The table lists this clonotype with a few counts. The CDR3, as DNA: TGTGCCAGCAGGAATGACAGGGCCCCTACCGGGGAGCTGTTTTTT. Translated: CASRNDRAPTGELFF. The chain joins TRBV6-2 or TRBV6-3 to TRBJ2-2, with 7 bases that match TRBD1. The CDR3 has 15 residues. Losses at the gene ends were 6 bases for V and 5 bases for J; bases not matched to a gene: 9. Per the germline V gene, CDR1 is MNHEY and CDR2 is SVGEGT.

For this clonotype: One end of the junction is discordant with germline, which a read error may explain. This chain connects TRBV7-9 to TRBJ2-1; TRBD2 is a possible D gene (5 bases). Germline CDR1 reads SEHNR; CDR2 reads FQNEAQ (reference sequence). This CDR3 is built from 16 residues. The CDR3 region has the DNA TGTGCCAGCAACTTAGGTGCGGGCCCCTCCTACAATGAGCAGTTCTTC. Encoded protein: CASNLGAGPSYNEQFF.

This chain links TRBV30 with TRBJ2-1; 8 bases map to TRBD1. V was pared by 1 base and J by 8 bases, with 10 bases of the junction left unmatched. CDR3 length: 15 residues. Germline V gene sequence: CDR1 GTSNPN, CDR2 SVGIG (reference sequence). The CDR3 DNA is TGTGCCTGGAGTGCCGGGACAGGAATATACGATGAGCAGTTCTTC. It codes for CAWSAGTGIYDEQFF.

Many counts were recorded for this clonotype. The rearrangement joins TRBV15 to TRBJ2-7; a weak D match, TRBD2 (5 bases). The CDR3 has 13 residues. V gave up 5 bases and J gave up 4 bases, with 12 bases separating them. Looked up from germline, CDR1 is LNHNV and CDR2 is YYDKDF (reference sequence). DNA for the CDR3: TGTGCCACCAGCGGCGGGCTTACTTACGAGCAGTACTTC. Encoded protein: CATSGGLTYEQYF.

This clonotype was observed many times. Written as DNA, the CDR3 is TGCAGCGTTCTAGCGGGAGTAGCCAAAAACATTCAGTACTTC. It is translated as CSVLAGVAKNIQYF. The chain links TRBV29-1 to TRBJ2-4; TRBD2 matches at 10 bases. Germline CDR1 reads SQVTM; CDR2 reads ANQGSEA. The CDR3 has 14 amino acids. The V segment lost 5 bases and the J segment 0 bases; nucleotides outside the gene matches: 1.